The 22 T cell receptor beta chains below come from one sample, sequenced in a study of cytomegalovirus exposure and HLA in healthy donors. The PCR had 60 Vbeta and 13 Jbeta primers. TCRdb's copy holds only in-frame clones and misses some; the assay was immunoSEQ multiplex PCR. The table includes roughly 110,000 clones, less than 85% detected once. The specimen was PBMCs. Source of these receptors: a man between 60 and 75 years old in good health and CMV-seronegative.

The chain links TRBV11-2 to TRBJ2-7; 11 nucleotides align to TRBD2. From germline, CDR1 is SGHAT and CDR2 FQNNGV. After removal of 2 bases from V and 2 bases from J, the junction contained 8 bases not matched to a gene. The length of the CDR3 is 17 residues. The CDR3: CASSLRASGGWAYEQYF. The DNA for the CDR3 is TGTGCCAGCAGCTTAAGGGCTAGCGGGGGGTGGGCCTACGAGCAGTACTTC.

The V gene is TRBV18, the J gene TRBJ1-2, with TRBD1 matching over 7 bases. V was clipped by 0 bases and J by 2 bases; unmatched bases: 3. The germline V gene has CDR1 KGHSH and CDR2 LQKENI. This CDR3 has 15 amino acids. CDR3 coding DNA: TGTGCCAGCTCACCACCCGGGACAGAGAACTATGGCTACACCTTC. As protein: CASSPPGTENYGYTF.

This chain links TRBV7-2 with TRBJ2-7, with 9 nucleotides matching TRBD1. V shed 1 base and J 6 bases; nucleotides not matched to a gene: 7. The germline CDR1 and CDR2 sequences are SGHTA and FQGNSA. The CDR3 is 15 amino acids. Written as DNA, the CDR3 is TGTGCCAGCAGCTTAGGATCGACAGGGGGTTTCGAGCAGTACTTC. It specifies CASSLGSTGGFEQYF.

This clone was seen only a few times. The genes are TRBV29-1 and TRBJ1-4, with D perhaps matching TRBD1 (5 bases). Germline V lookup: CDR1 SQVTM, CDR2 ANQGSEA. The CDR3 consists of 12 residues. Trimming cost V 6 bases and J 5 bases, with 10 bases left between them. The CDR3 sequence: CSVVGGNEKLFF. The CDR3 nucleotides are TGCAGCGTGGTGGGGGGAAATGAAAAACTGTTTTTT.

The chain has TRBV7-2 and TRBJ1-2; TRBD1 is a possible D gene (6 bases). Deletions cut 5 bases from V and 3 bases from J, with 16 bases between. CDR1 is SGHTA and CDR2 is FQGNSA in the germline V gene. The CDR3 loop spans 15 amino acids. The CDR3 loop is CASSRQADQDYGYTF. The CDR3 nucleotides are TGTGCCAGCAGCAGACAGGCCGATCAGGACTATGGCTACACCTTC.

The J gene is TRBJ1-5, the V gene TRBV6-6, with D perhaps matching TRBD1 (6 bases). V lost 4 bases and J 2 bases, leaving 12 bases between the germline ends. The V gene's germline CDR1 is MNHNY and CDR2 SVGAGI (reference sequence). This CDR3 has 15 residues. The CDR3 DNA reads as TGTGCCAGCAGTTTGGGGGGGGCGGGCAATCAGCCCCAGCATTTT. Translating gives CASSLGGAGNQPQHF.

Only a few counts were recorded for this clone. The genes are TRBV27 and TRBJ1-2; 9 bases are shared with TRBD1. Germline trimming cut 5 bases from V and 8 bases from J; bases unmatched to any gene: 6. Germline assignment: CDR1 MNHEY and CDR2 SMNVEV (reference sequence). The CDR3 has 13 residues. This chain's CDR3 is CASSPRTGEGYTF. DNA for the CDR3: TGTGCCAGCAGTCCCCGGACAGGGGAAGGCTACACCTTC.

The rearrangement uses TRBV5-1 and TRBJ1-4, with 9 positions matching TRBD1. From germline, CDR1 is SGHRS and CDR2 YFSETQ. Germline trimming cut 4 bases from V and 6 bases from J; bases unmatched to any gene: 4. The CDR3 runs to 14 residues. CDR3 region: CASSPQGAYEKLFF. The CDR3 nucleotides are TGCGCCAGCAGCCCACAGGGGGCTTATGAAAAACTGTTTTTT. Combining the CDR3 with reference TRBV5-1 and TRBJ1-4 gives the whole variable domain KAGVTQTPRYLIKTRGQQVTLSCSPISGHRSVSWYQQTPGQGLQFLFEYFSETQRNKGNFPGRFSGRQFSNSRSEMNVSTLELGDSALYLCASSPQGAYEKLFFGSGTQLSVL.

V and J are TRBV29-1 and TRBJ2-1, with a tentative D call TRBD2 (7 bases). From germline, CDR1 is SQVTM and CDR2 ANQGSEA. The CDR3 has 13 residues. This CDR3 reads CTFWGGRRDEQFF. CDR3 DNA sequence: TGCACCTTTTGGGGGGGGCGCCGAGATGAGCAGTTCTTC.

This chain connects TRBV7-9 to TRBJ1-1; D is perhaps TRBD1 (5 bases). CDR3 length equals 14 residues. Trimming took off 5 bases at V and 10 bases at J, with 20 bases between the two ends. CDR1 and CDR2 (germline): SEHNR, FQNEAQ (reference sequence). The CDR3 loop reads CASSAGPQGGPAFF. The DNA of the CDR3 is TGTGCCAGCAGCGCAGGGCCGCAGGGAGGCCCAGCTTTCTTT.

The chain employs TRBV27 and TRBJ2-7; no firm D call. V was clipped by 7 bases and J by 6 bases, with 10 bases between them. Germline CDR1 MNHEY, CDR2 SMNVEV (reference sequence). The CDR3 has 11 amino acids. The CDR3 loop is CASNRAGEQYF. CDR3 nucleotide sequence: TGTGCCAGCAACCGCGCTGGCGAGCAGTACTTC.

The V call is TRBV5-1, the J call TRBJ2-2; D may be TRBD1 (6 bases). CDR1 and CDR2 from the germline V gene are SGHRS and YFSETQ. The CDR3 totals 15 residues. The germline V and J ends were trimmed by 0 bases and 5 bases, with 11 bases remaining between them. This CDR3 reads CASSLGGGSTGELFF. The DNA for the CDR3 is TGCGCCAGCAGCTTGGGTGGGGGCAGTACCGGGGAGCTGTTTTTT.

V gene TRBV18 combines with J gene TRBJ1-3; 9 bases map to TRBD1. This CDR3 is 16 amino acids long. From germline, CDR1 is KGHSH and CDR2 LQKENI. V dropped 2 bases and J dropped 0; count of bases not matched to a gene: 2. CDR3 protein: CASSPGQGHSGNTIYF. CDR3 bases: TGTGCCAGCTCACCAGGACAGGGGCACTCTGGAAACACCATATATTTT.

The gene calls are TRBV7-9 and TRBJ1-1; possibly TRBD1 for D (5 bases). The V gene lost 3 bases and the J gene lost 2 bases, with 10 bases spanning the gap. Germline CDR1 reads SEHNR; CDR2 reads FQNEAQ (reference sequence). CDR3 length: 14 residues. The CDR3 DNA sequence: TGTGCCAGCAGCTTCCAGGGTCGTAACACTGAAGCTTTCTTT. Its protein is CASSFQGRNTEAFF.

This clone showed up just once. The CDR3 sequence: CASSQESWQDSYEQYF. DNA of the CDR3: TGTGCCAGCAGCCAAGAGAGTTGGCAGGACTCCTACGAGCAGTACTTC. The chain joins TRBV4-2 to TRBJ2-7; D is undetermined. Germline V gene data show CDR1 as LGHNA and CDR2 as YNFKEQ. The CDR3 runs 16 residues. V was trimmed by 0 bases and J by 0 bases, leaving 12 bases between them.

The chain recombines TRBV15 with TRBJ2-7; TRBD1 matches 9 bases. After removal of 4 bases from V and 4 bases from J, the junction contained 5 bases not matched to a gene. Germline CDR1 is LNHNV and CDR2 is YYDKDF (reference sequence). This CDR3 comprises 14 residues. The DNA of the CDR3 is TGTGCCACCAGCAAAGGACAGGGGATATACGAGCAGTACGTC. Its protein product is CATSKGQGIYEQYV.

This chain uses TRBV6-1 with TRBJ1-6, with D tentatively TRBD1 (5 bases). The germline CDR1 and CDR2 sequences are MNHNS and SASEGT. The CDR3 contains 16 residues. V dropped 2 bases and J dropped 10 bases, with 18 bases sitting between them. DNA of the CDR3: TGTGCCAGCAGTGAAAGGGGCTGGAACACAGGCTCACCCCTCCACTTT. As protein: CASSERGWNTGSPLHF.

This chain uses TRBV7-2 with TRBJ2-4; TRBD2 matches 13 bases. CDR3 length equals 18 residues. Germline assignment: CDR1 SGHTA and CDR2 FQGNSA. V trimming: 5 bases; J trimming: 7 bases; junction bases outside the gene matches: 14. CDR3 DNA sequence: TGTGCCAGCAGCCCCCGACTAGCGGGGGGCACATGGGGGAACATTCAGTACTTC. Translation: CASSPRLAGGTWGNIQYF. Full variable domain (remainder filled in from reference TRBV7-2 and TRBJ2-4): GAGVSQSPSNKVTEKGKDVELRCDPISGHTALYWYRQSLGQGLEFLIYFQGNSAPDKSGLPSDRFSAERTGGSVSTLTIQRTQQEDSAVYLCASSPRLAGGTWGNIQYFGAGTRLSVL.

This chain uses TRBV5-8 with TRBJ1-1; D uncertain. The CDR3 length is 18 residues. V was trimmed by 0 bases and J by 5 bases, leaving 23 bases between them. Germline values: CDR1 SGHTS, CDR2 YDEGEE. The CDR3 DNA is TGTGCCAGCAGCTTGGTCGGTAGTGGAAGCGAACGGCGGACTGAAGCTTTCTTT. Residues: CASSLVGSGSERRTEAFF.

The J gene is TRBJ1-1, the V gene TRBV30; 9 nucleotides align to TRBD1. The CDR3 is made up of 13 amino acids. Germline trimming cut 6 bases from V and 2 bases from J; bases unmatched to any gene: 4. Germline V gene lookup returns CDR1 GTSNPN and CDR2 SVGIG (reference sequence). This CDR3 is CACWTGVNTEAFF. The CDR3 DNA follows: TGTGCCTGTTGGACAGGGGTTAACACTGAAGCTTTCTTT.

This clone came up once. The V gene is TRBV6-6, the J gene TRBJ2-1; D perhaps matches TRBD1 (6 bases). The CDR3 is 14 residues long. V lost 5 bases, J lost 3 bases, and 11 bases lay in between. CDR1 MNHNY and CDR2 SVGAGI come from the germline V gene (reference sequence). CDR3 protein: CASSTRDNYNEQFF. In DNA, the CDR3 is TGTGCCAGCAGTACACGGGACAACTACAATGAGCAGTTCTTC.

The chain recombines TRBV18 with TRBJ1-5; no definite D call. CDR3 length: 13 residues. V was pared by 4 bases and J by 5 bases, with 9 bases between. Per germline, CDR1 KGHSH and CDR2 LQKENI. The CDR3 loop is CASSRAVDQPQHF. Written as DNA, the CDR3 is TGTGCCAGCTCACGGGCAGTTGATCAGCCCCAGCATTTT.